This T cell receptor (beta chain) was identified in a study of T cell changes during pregnancy in multiple sclerosis. Sequenced by immunoSEQ multiplex PCR; TCRdb stores in-frame clones only, minus some. This sample has 90,000 to 150,000 clones; 80% to 95% occur once, and the top ten carry approximately 5.8%. V lost 5 bases and J lost 4; bases outside the gene matches: 7. The germline V gene encodes CDR1 MNHEY and CDR2 SMNVEV (reference sequence). This CDR3 has 16 residues. This chain uses TRBV27 with TRBJ2-2; 10 nucleotides match TRBD1. This receptor was identified in a female donor with multiple sclerosis, enrolled in a pregnancy study. This material consisted of peripheral blood, taken before pregnancy. CDR3 nucleotide sequence: TGTGCCAGCAGTATTCGGGGACAGGGGCGCACCGGGGAGCTGTTTTTT. Protein: CASSIRGQGRTGELFF.